The entry that follows covers one T cell receptor (beta chain) sequence. Original processing methods: Researchers report that nucleated cell counts were estimated from reference gene primer amplification. This table comes from immunoSEQ multiplex PCR, and its TCRdb copy is limited to in-frame clones, with some not included. V, J and clone size are those of that table, while D and trimming were read from the DNA. The table includes more than 200,000 clones, approximately 78% detected once. The data stem from a study of blood T cell repertoires in COVID-19. Study as a whole: From the United States, Italy and Spain came samples of acute and convalescent COVID-19. Nucleic acid was either cDNA or gDNA, and it came from T cells, B-cell-depleted T cells, or PBMCs.

Germline V gene sequence: CDR1 SGHRS, CDR2 YFSETQ. V dropped 5 bases and J dropped 4 bases, with 15 bases sitting between them. This CDR3 spans 14 amino acids. Followed over time, Seattle patients had been enrolled while infection was active. Sequencing was performed on peripheral blood. The chain recombines TRBV5-1 with TRBJ2-5; D is possibly TRBD2 (6 bases). The clonotype was recovered from a woman aged 80 or over with COVID-19, enrolled during active disease. CDR3: CASRTLASRETQYF. CDR3 in DNA: TGCGCCAGCAGAACACTAGCCTCAAGAGAGACCCAGTACTTC.